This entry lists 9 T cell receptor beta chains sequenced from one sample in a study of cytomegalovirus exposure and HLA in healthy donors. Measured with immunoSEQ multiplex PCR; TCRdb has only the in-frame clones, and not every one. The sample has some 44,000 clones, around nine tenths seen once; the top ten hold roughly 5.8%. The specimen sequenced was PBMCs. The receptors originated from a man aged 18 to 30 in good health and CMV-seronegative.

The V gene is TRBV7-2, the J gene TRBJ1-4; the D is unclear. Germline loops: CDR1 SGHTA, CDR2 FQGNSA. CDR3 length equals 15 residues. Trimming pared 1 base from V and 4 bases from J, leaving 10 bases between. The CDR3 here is CASSLDSGDNEKLFF. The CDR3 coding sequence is TGTGCCAGCAGCTTAGATTCGGGAGATAATGAAAAACTGTTTTTT.

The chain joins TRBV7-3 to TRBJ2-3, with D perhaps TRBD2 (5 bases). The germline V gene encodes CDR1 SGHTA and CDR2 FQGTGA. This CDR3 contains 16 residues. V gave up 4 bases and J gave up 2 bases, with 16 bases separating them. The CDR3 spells CASSSRPDYLTDTQYF. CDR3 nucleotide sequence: TGTGCCAGCAGCTCGAGACCCGACTACCTCACAGATACGCAGTATTTT.

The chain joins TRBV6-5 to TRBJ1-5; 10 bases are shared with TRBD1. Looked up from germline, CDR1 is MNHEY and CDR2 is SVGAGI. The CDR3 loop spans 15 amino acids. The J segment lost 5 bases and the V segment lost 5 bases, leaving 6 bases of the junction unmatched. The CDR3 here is CASSAVGTGDQPQHF. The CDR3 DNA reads TGTGCCAGCAGTGCCGTCGGGACAGGGGATCAGCCCCAGCATTTT.

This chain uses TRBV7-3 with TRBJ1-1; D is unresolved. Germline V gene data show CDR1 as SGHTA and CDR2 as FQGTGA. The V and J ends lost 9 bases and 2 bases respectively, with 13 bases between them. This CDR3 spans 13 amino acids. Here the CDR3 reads CASRTDPNTEAFF. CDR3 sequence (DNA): TGTGCCAGTCGTACTGATCCAAACACTGAAGCTTTCTTT.

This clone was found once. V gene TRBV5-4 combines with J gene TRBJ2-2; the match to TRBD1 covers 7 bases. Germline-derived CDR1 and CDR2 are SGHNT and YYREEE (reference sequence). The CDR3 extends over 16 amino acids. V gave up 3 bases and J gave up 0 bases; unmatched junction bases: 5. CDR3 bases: TGTGCCAGCAGCTACTACAGGGGAGCGAACACCGGGGAGCTGTTTTTT. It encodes CASSYYRGANTGELFF. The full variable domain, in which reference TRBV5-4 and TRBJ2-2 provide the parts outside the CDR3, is ETGVTQSPTHLIKTRGQQVTLRCSSQSGHNTVSWYQQALGQGPQFIFQYYREEENGRGNFPPRFSGLQFPNYSSELNVNALELDDSALYLCASSYYRGANTGELFFGEGSRLTVL.

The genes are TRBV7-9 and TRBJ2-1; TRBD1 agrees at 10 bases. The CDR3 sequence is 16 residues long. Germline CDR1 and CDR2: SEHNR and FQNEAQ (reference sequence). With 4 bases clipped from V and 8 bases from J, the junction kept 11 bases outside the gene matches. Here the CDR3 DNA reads TGTGCCAGCAGCTCTCCGGGAGGGACAGGGGCCCATGAGCAGTTCTTC. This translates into CASSSPGGTGAHEQFF.

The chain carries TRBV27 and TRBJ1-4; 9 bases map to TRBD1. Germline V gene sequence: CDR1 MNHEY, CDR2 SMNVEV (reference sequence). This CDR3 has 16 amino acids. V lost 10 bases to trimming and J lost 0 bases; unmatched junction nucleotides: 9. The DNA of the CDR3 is TGTGCCACCAAGGGGACAGGGACTACAACTAATGAAAAACTGTTTTTT. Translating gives CATKGTGTTTNEKLFF.

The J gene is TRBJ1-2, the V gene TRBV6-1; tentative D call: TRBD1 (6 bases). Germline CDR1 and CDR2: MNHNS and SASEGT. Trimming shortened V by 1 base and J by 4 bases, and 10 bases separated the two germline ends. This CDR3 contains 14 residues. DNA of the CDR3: TGTGCCAGCAGTGAAGGACAGGCCCCCTATGGCTACACCTTC. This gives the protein CASSEGQAPYGYTF.

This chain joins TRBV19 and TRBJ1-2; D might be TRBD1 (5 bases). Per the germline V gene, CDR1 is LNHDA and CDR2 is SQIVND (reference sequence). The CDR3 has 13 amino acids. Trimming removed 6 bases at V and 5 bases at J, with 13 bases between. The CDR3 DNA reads TGTGCCAGTAGGGGCAGGGCTGAGTATGGCTACACCTTC. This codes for CASRGRAEYGYTF.